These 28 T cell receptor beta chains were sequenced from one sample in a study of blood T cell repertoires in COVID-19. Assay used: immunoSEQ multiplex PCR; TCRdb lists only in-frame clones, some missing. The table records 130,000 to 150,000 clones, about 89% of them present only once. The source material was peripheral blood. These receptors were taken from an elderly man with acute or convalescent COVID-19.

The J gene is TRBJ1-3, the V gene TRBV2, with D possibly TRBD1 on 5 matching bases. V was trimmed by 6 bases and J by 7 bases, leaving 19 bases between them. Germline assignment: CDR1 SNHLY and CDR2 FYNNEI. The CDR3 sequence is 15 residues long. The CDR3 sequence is CASRKETVTSNTIYF. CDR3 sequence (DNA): TGTGCCAGCAGAAAAGAGACAGTCACTTCCAACACCATATATTTT.

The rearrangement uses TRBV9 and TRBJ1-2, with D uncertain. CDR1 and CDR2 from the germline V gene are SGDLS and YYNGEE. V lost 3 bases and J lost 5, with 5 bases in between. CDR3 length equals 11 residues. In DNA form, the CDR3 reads TGTGCCAGCAGCGCCGGTTATGGCTACACCTTC. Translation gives CASSAGYGYTF.

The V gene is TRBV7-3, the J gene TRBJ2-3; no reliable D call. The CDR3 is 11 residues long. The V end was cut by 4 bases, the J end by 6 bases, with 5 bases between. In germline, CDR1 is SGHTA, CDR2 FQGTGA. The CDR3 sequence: CASSSEDTQYF. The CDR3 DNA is TGTGCCAGCAGCTCGGAGGATACGCAGTATTTT.

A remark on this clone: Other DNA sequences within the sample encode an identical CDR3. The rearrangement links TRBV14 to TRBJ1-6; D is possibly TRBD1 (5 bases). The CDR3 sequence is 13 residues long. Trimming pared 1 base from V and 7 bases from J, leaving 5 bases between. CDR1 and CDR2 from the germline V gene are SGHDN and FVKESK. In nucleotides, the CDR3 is TGTGCCAGCAGCCAAGCAGGGAATTCACCCCTCCACTTT. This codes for CASSQAGNSPLHF.

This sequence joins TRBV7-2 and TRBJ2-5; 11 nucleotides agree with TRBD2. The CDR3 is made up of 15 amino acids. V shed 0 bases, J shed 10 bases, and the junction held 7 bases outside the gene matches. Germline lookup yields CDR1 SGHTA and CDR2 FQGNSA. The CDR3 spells CASSLASGGAWGQYF. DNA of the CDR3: TGTGCCAGCAGCTTAGCTAGCGGGGGGGCATGGGGCCAGTACTTC.

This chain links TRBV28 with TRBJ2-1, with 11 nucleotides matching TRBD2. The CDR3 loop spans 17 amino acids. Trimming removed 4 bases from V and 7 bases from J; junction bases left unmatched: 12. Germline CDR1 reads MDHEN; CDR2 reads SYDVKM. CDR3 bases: TGTGCCAGCAGTTACGCCCGGCTAGCGGGAGGCGGGAATGAGCAGTTCTTC. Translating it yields CASSYARLAGGGNEQFF.

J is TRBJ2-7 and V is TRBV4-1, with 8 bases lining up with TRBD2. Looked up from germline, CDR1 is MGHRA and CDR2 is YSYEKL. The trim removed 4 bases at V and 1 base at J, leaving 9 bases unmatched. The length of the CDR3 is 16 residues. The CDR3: CASSLGLTSASYEQYF. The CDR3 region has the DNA TGCGCCAGCAGCCTAGGGCTGACTAGCGCATCCTACGAGCAGTACTTC.

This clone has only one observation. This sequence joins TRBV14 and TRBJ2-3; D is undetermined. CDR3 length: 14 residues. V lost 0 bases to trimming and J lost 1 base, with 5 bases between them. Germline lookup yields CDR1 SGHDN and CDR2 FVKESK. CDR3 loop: CASSQDQGTDTQYF. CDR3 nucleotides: TGTGCCAGCAGCCAAGACCAGGGCACAGATACGCAGTATTTT. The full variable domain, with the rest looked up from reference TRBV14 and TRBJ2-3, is EAGVTQFPSHSVIEKGQTVTLRCDPISGHDNLYWYRRVMGKEIKFLLHFVKESKQDESGMPNNRFLAERTGGTYSTLKVQPAELEDSGVYFCASSQDQGTDTQYFGPGTRLTVL.

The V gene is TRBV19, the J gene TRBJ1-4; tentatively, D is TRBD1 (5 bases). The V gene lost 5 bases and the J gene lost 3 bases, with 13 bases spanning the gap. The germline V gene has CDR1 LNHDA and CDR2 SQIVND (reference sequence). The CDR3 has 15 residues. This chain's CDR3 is CASSPPGLSNEKLFF. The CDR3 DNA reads TGTGCCAGTAGTCCCCCAGGGTTGTCTAATGAAAAACTGTTTTTT.

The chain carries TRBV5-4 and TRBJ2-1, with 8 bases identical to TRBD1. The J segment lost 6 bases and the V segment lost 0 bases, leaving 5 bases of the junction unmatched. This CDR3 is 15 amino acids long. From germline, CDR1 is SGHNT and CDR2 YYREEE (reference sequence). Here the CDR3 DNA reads TGTGCCAGCAGCTTGGGGACAGGGAATGTCAATGAGCAGTTCTTC. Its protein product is CASSLGTGNVNEQFF.

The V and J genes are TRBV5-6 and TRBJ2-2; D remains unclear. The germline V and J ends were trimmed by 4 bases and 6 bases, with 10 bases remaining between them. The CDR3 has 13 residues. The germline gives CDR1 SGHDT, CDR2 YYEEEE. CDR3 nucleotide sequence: TGTGCCAGCAGCATCGAACGGGCCGGGGAGCTGTTTTTT. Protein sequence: CASSIERAGELFF.

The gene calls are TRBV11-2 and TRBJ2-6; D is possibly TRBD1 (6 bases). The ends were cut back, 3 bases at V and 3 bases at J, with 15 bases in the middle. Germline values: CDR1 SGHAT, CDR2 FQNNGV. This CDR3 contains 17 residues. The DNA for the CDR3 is TGTGCCAGCAGCTTTGCGTTTGGGGGCGTTGGGGCCAACGTCCTGACTTTC. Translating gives CASSFAFGGVGANVLTF.

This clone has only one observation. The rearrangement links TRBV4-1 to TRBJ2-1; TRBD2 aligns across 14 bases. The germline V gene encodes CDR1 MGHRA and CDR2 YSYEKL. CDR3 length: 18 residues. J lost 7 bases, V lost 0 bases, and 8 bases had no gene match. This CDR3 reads CASSQERVRTSGGNEQFF. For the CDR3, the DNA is TGCGCCAGCAGCCAAGAAAGAGTCCGGACTAGCGGGGGGAATGAGCAGTTCTTC.

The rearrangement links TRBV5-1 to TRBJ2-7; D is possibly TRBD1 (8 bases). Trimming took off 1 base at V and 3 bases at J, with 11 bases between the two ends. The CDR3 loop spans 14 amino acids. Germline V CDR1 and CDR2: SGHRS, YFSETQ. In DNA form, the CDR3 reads TGCGCCAGCAGCTTGACAGGGGGGGACTACGAGCAGTACTTC. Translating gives CASSLTGGDYEQYF.

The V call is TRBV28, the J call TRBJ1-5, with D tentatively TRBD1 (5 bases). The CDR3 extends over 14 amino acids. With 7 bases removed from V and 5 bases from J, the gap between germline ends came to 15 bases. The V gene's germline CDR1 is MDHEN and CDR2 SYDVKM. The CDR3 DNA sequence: TGTGCCAGCACCTCTTGGGGCGCTCATCAGCCCCAGCATTTT. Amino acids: CASTSWGAHQPQHF.

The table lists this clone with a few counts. In nucleotides, the CDR3 is TGCAGCGTTGGGCACGGGGGAGAGGGGCCCCAGCATTTT. Its translation: CSVGHGGEGPQHF. This chain joins TRBV29-1 and TRBJ1-5; possible D gene TRBD1, 5 bases. Germline CDR1 SQVTM, CDR2 ANQGSEA. The CDR3 has 13 residues. Trimming removed 4 bases from V and 9 bases from J, with 16 bases in between.

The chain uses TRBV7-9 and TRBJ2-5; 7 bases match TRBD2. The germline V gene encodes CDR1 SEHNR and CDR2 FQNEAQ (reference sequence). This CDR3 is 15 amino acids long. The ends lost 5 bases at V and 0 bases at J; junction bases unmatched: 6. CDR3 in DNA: TGTGCCAGCAGCCGTCTAGCGGTCCACCAAGAGACCCAGTACTTC. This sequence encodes CASSRLAVHQETQYF.

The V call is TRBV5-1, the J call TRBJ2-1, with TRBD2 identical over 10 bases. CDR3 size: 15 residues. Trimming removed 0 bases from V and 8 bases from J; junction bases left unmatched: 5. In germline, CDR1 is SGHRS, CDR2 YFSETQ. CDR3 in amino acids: CASSLEIAGGHEQFF. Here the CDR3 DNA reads TGCGCCAGCAGCTTGGAGATAGCGGGAGGCCATGAGCAGTTCTTC.

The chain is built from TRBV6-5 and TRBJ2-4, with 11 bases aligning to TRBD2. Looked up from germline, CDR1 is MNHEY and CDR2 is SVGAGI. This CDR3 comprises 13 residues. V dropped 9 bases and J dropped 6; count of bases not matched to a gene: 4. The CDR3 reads CASGTSGPNIQYF. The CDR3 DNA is TGTGCCAGTGGGACTAGCGGCCCAAACATTCAGTACTTC.

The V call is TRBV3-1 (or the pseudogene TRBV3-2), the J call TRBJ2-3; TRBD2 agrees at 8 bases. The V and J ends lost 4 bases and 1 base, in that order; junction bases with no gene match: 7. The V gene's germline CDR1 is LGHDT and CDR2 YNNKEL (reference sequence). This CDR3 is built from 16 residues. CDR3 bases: TGTGCCAGCAGCCCGACTGGGACTAGGGGCACAGATACGCAGTATTTT. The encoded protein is CASSPTGTRGTDTQYF.

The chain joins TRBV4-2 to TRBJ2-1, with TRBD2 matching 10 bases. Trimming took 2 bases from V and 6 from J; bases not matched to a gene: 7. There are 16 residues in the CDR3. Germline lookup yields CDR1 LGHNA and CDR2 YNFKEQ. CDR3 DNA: TGTGCCAGCAGCCAACACACTAGCGGGACCTCCAATGAGCAGTTCTTC. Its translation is CASSQHTSGTSNEQFF.

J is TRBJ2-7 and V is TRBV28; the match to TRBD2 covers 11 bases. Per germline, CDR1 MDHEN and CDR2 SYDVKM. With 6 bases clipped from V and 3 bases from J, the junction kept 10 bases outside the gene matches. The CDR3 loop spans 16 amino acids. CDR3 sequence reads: CASRSSGTSGNYEQYF. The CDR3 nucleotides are TGTGCCAGCAGATCATCCGGGACTAGCGGAAACTACGAGCAGTACTTC.

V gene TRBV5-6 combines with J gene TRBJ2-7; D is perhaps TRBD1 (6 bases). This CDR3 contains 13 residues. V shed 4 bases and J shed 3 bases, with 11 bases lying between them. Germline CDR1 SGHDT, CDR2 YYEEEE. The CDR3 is CASSGIQGYEQYF. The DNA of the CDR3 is TGTGCCAGCAGCGGCATACAGGGCTACGAGCAGTACTTC. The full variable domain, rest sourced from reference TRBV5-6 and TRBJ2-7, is DAGVTQSPTHLIKTRGQQVTLRCSPKSGHDTVSWYQQALGQGPQFIFQYYEEEERQRGNFPDRFSGHQFPNYSSELNVNALLLGDSALYLCASSGIQGYEQYFGPGTRLTVT.

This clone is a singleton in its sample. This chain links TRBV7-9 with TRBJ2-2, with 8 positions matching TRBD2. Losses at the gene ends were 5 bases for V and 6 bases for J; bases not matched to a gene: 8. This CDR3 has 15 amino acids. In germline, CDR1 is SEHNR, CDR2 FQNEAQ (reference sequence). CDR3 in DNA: TGTGCCAGCAGCAACAGGGCGGGGGGCTCCGGGGAGCTGTTTTTT. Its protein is CASSNRAGGSGELFF.

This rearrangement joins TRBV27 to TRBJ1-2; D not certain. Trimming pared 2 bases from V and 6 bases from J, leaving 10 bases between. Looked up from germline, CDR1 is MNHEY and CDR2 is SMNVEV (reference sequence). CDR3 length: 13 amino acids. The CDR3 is CASSLGLWDGYTF. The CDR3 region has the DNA TGTGCCAGCAGTTTAGGGCTATGGGATGGCTACACCTTC.

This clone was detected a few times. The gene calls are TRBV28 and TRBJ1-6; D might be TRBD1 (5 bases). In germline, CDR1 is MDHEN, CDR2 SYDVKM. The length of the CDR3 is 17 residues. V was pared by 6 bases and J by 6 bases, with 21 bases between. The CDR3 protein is CASSSPSGGPVNSPLHF. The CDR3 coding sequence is TGTGCCAGCAGCTCTCCCTCGGGGGGTCCGGTTAATTCACCCCTCCACTTT.

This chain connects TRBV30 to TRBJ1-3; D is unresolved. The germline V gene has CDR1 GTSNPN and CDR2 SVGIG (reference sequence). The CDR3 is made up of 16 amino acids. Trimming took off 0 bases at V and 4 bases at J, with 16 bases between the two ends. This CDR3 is CAWSVRSGSRGNTIYF. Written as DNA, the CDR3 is TGTGCCTGGAGTGTACGGTCGGGGTCTCGGGGAAACACCATATATTTT.

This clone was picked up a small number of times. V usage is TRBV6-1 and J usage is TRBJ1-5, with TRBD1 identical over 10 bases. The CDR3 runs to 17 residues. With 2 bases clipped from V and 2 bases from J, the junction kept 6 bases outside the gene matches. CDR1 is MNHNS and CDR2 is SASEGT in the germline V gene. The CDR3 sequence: CASSEQPGTGGNQPQHF. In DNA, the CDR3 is TGTGCCAGCAGTGAACAGCCGGGGACAGGGGGCAATCAGCCCCAGCATTTT.